What follows is one T cell receptor beta chain and its context. Its binding antigen is unknown. Base qualities are not at hand, and no much larger clone is one base apart. This entry comes from a study of PD-L1 blockade in urothelial cancer (dated by TCRdb to the late 2010s). Regarding the complete study: Therapy was started at some point between 2014 and 2016 for all patients, and atezolizumab 1,200 mg was administered intravenously every 3 weeks. About 90% of the roughly 29 patients were males with bladder-origin urothelial cancer, and about 65% of the roughly 30 reported a prior smoking history. An ECOG performance status of 0 or 1 was recorded for the patients, and 0 to 3 prior chemotherapy regimens had been received by the patients. Blood samples were analyzed at 3 weeks after treatment start (second dose) and at 6 weeks after treatment start. A median of 141,255 T cells and 65,000 to 90,000 unique TCRs was obtained from blood samples, and a median clonality of around 0.08 was observed. An exploratory multi-omic analysis was conducted of the somatic, immune and clinical correlates of response to PD-L1 blockade with atezolizumab in urothelial cancer. Pretreatment tumor samples, along with matched peripheral blood serially collected before and after atezolizumab treatment, were subjected to TCR sequencing. Durable clinical benefit meant progression-free survival longer than 6 months, and TCR features were also tested against progression-free and overall survival. In the same patients, pretreatment tumors underwent whole exome sequencing and RNA sequencing in addition to TCR sequencing. Nine patients reached durable clinical benefit, while 20 patients did not. Pretreatment blood TCR-seq was available for fewer than 30 patients, at least one posttreatment blood collection was obtained for 25 or so patients, and tumor TCR-seq was available for 25 or so patients.

The germline V gene sets CDR1 to MGHRA and CDR2 to YSYEKL. The CDR3 contains 16 residues, cysteine and phenylalanine counted. Kept here is only the CDR3 DNA, which spans 48 bases and is read in frame from base 1. V trim: 3 bases; J trim: 5 bases; unmatched bases: 12. What the time point label conveys for this sample: peripheral blood 6 weeks after treatment start. The cohort included 29 patients with locally advanced or metastatic urothelial carcinoma who were treated at Memorial Sloan Kettering on a trial protocol. Peripheral blood mononuclear cells were collected pretreatment and during treatment, with between 1 and 8 total time points obtained per patient. The Qiagen DNeasy Blood extraction kit was used to purify genomic DNA from total PBMCs and tumor samples. PBMCs were collected pretreatment and during treatment, and were isolated and stored as previously described. Each PCR received spiked-in synthetic TCR analog templates so that absolute template abundance could be estimated from read counts. The immunoSEQ assay was used to amplify TCRbeta CDR3 regions from genomic DNA with bias-controlled V and J gene primers. Rearranged TCRbeta segments were sequenced at approximately 20X coverage. As for the authors' bioinformatics: Clustering was used to correct sequencing errors, and CDR3s were annotated against IMGT so that V, D and J genes could be assigned. Downstream analyses used only productive TCRbeta rearrangements and left out out-of-frame or stop-codon sequences. Clonality was computed as one minus Shannon entropy normalized by the log of the number of unique productive sequences. Clones differing between time points or between blood and tumor were identified by Fisher's exact test with Benjamini-Hochberg correction at adjusted p below 0.01. Imported from immuneACCESS, the table was reduced by TCRdb to in-frame sequences with V and J called. These copies leave out some clones; in studies compared against another copy, an unresolved V gene accounts for under half, and the cause of the remainder is not known. D and trimming were read from the DNA, whereas the V and J calls and clone size are those reported in that table. Present in this sample are under 150,000 clones, about 89% of which were seen just once. The top ten clones comprise more than 1.5% of the sample.

The paper as a whole reports these results and caveats: Small sample size (n of about 30) and many exploratory analyses mean the results are intended to be hypothesis-generating. A pretreatment peripheral blood TCR clonality below the median was linked to improved progression-free and overall survival. At 3 weeks after the start of treatment, tumor-associated TCR clones in peripheral blood had expanded more in patients with durable benefit (n ≈ 20, p = 0.022).

Recombination joined TRBV4-1 with TRBJ2-5, and 7 junctional nucleotides match TRBD2. The sample was PBMCs, taken around atezolizumab (anti-PD-L1) treatment. The receptor was isolated from a man in his 60s with urothelial cancer. The CDR3 is CASSQGGVDGIETQYF. The nucleotide sequence reads as follows: TGCGCCAGCAGCCAGGGGGGGGTGGATGGAATTGAGACCCAGTACTTC.